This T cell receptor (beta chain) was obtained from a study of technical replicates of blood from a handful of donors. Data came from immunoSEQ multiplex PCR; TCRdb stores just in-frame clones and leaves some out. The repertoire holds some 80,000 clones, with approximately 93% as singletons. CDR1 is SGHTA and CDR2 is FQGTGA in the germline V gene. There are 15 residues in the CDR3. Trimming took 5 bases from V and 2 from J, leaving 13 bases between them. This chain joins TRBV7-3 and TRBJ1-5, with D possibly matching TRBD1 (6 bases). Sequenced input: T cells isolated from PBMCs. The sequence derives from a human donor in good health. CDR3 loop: CASSRVWGRNQPQHF. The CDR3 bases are TGTGCCAGCAGCAGGGTTTGGGGGCGCAATCAGCCCCAGCATTTT.